A single sample is the source of the 2 T cell receptor beta chains below, sequenced in a study of T-cell memory formation after mild COVID-19. TCRdb processed the 5' RACE reads anew with MiXCR; each CDR3 protein has one entry. The table lists 400,000 or so distinct CDR3 sequences, 20% of them singletons. Sequencing was done on a sample of PBMCs or a T cell subset sorted from them (not recorded which). The source is an adult woman who had mild COVID-19 (a few samples of this study predate the infection). Cell type and time point are not known.

This clonotype appeared many times. This rearrangement joins TRBV2 to TRBJ2-7, with 8 bases aligning to TRBD1. V dropped 6 bases and J dropped 4; count of bases not matched to a gene: 11. CDR3 length: 15 residues. Germline CDR1 is SNHLY and CDR2 is FYNNEI. In nucleotides, the CDR3 is TGTGCCAGCAGCAGCTCCGGGACAGGCCTTTACGAGCAGTACTTC. Residues: CASSSSGTGLYEQYF.

This clonotype occurred a few times. J is TRBJ2-7 and V is TRBV27, with 14 bases aligning to TRBD2. Germline assignment: CDR1 MNHEY and CDR2 SMNVEV (reference sequence). This CDR3 is built from 18 residues. After removal of 5 bases from V and 3 bases from J, the junction contained 12 bases not matched to a gene. The CDR3 protein is CASSPGLAGEVQDYEQYF. CDR3 DNA sequence: TGTGCCAGCAGTCCGGGACTAGCGGGAGAAGTTCAGGACTACGAGCAGTACTTC.